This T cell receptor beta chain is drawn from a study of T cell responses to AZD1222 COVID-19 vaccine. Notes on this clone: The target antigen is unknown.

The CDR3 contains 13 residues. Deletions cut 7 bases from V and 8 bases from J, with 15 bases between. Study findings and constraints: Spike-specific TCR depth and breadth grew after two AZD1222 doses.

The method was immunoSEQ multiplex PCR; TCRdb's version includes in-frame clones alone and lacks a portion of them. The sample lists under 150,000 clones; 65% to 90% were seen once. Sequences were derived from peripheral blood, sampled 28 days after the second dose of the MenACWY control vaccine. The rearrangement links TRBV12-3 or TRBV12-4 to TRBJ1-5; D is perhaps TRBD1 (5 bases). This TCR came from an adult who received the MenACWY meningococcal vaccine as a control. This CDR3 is CASTAGPWEPQHF. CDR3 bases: TGTGCCAGCACCGCGGGGCCTTGGGAGCCCCAGCATTTT.